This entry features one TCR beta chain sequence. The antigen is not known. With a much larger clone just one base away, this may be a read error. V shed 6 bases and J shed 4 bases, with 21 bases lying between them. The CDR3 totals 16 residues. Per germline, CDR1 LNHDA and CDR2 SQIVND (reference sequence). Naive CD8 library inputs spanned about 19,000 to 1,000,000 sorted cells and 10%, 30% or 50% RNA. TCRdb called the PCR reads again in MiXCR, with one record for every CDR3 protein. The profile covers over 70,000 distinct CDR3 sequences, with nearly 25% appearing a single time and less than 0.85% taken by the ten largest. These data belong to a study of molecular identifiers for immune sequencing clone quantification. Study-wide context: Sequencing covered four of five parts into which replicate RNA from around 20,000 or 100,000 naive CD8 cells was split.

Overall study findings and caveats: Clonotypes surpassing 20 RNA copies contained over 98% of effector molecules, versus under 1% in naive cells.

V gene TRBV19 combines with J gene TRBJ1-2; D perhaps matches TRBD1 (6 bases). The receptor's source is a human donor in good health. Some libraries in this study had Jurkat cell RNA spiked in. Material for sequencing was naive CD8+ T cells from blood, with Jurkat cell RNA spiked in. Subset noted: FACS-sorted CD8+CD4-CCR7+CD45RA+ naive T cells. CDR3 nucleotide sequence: TGTGCCAGTAGCACGTTCGGGGGCCACGCGGTCTATGGCTACACCTTC. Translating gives CASSTFGGHAVYGYTF.